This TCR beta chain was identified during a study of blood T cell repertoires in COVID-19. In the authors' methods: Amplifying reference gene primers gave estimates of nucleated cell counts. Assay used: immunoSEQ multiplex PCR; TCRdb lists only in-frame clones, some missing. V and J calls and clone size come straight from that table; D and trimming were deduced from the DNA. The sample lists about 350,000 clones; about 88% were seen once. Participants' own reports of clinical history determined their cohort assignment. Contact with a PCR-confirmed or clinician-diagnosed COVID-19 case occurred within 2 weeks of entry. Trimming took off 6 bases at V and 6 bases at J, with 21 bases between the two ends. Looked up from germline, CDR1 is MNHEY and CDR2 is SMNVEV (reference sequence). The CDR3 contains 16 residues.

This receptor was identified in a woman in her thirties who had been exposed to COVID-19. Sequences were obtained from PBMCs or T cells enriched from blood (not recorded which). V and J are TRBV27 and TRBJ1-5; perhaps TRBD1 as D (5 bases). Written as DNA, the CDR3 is TGTGCCAGCAGCCTCTTTGGGGGGGAATGGGGTCAGCCCCAGCATTTT. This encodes CASSLFGGEWGQPQHF.